This T cell receptor beta chain was sequenced in a study of cytomegalovirus exposure and HLA in healthy donors. This CDR3 spans 15 amino acids. The germline V gene has CDR1 LGHNA and CDR2 YNFKEQ. V was shortened by 1 base and J by 5 bases, with 13 bases between the two germline ends. Primers included in the PCR were 60 Vbeta and 13 Jbeta primers. Clones were read by immunoSEQ multiplex PCR, and TCRdb kept only the in-frame ones, dropping some. The ten top clones account for roughly 0.89%, within a sample of around 80,000 clones. V usage is TRBV4-2 and J usage is TRBJ2-3; D might be TRBD2 (6 bases). Sequences were obtained from PBMCs. The sequence came from a boy aged 5-17 years in good health and CMV-seronegative. This CDR3 reads CASSQVVAEKDTQYF. The CDR3, as DNA: TGTGCCAGCAGCCAAGTGGTAGCGGAGAAAGATACGCAGTATTTT.